Below, 10 T cell receptor beta chains from the same sample are listed, as sequenced in a study of cytomegalovirus exposure and HLA in healthy donors (TCRdb year 2017). Libraries were constructed by the immunoSEQ multiplex PCR assay. TCRdb holds this immuneACCESS table with in-frame rearrangements only. Some clones are missing; in checked studies, unresolved V genes explain under half, and the rest has no known cause. The sample data list roughly 52,000 clones, and roughly 93% of these were observed just once. 1.5% to 2% of the sample is held by the ten biggest clonotypes. Sequencing was carried out using PBMCs. The receptors stem from a woman younger than 35 in good health and CMV-seropositive.

The chain links TRBV2 to TRBJ2-1; 8 nucleotides align to TRBD1. This CDR3 has 15 residues. The germline V gene has CDR1 SNHLY and CDR2 FYNNEI. Trimming took 6 bases from V and 2 from J; bases not matched to a gene: 6. The CDR3 nucleotides read TGTGCCAGCAGCGTAGACAGGGGCACCTACAATGAGCAGTTCTTC. It specifies CASSVDRGTYNEQFF.

This clone was detected a few times. The chain carries TRBV20-1 and TRBJ1-1, with 7 bases lining up with TRBD1. In germline, CDR1 is DFQATT, CDR2 SNEGSKA (reference sequence). This CDR3 contains 11 residues. J gave up 3 bases and V 7 bases, and 2 bases lay outside the gene matches. CDR3 sequence (DNA): TGCAGTGACACAGGGGACACTGAAGCTTTCTTT. Its translation: CSDTGDTEAFF.

The chain uses TRBV5-6 and TRBJ1-5; 9 bases match TRBD1. This CDR3 contains 15 residues. Germline V lookup: CDR1 SGHDT, CDR2 YYEEEE. V was pared by 3 bases and J by 6 bases, with 7 bases of the junction left unmatched. CDR3 amino acids: CASSSDRGEGQPQHF. Written as DNA, the CDR3 is TGTGCCAGCAGCTCAGACAGGGGGGAGGGTCAGCCCCAGCATTTT.

This clone was counted a single time. This chain joins TRBV4-1 and TRBJ2-1; 11 nucleotides agree with TRBD2. The CDR3 spans 15 residues. CDR1 and CDR2 (germline): MGHRA, YSYEKL. V dropped 8 bases and J dropped 7; count of bases not matched to a gene: 10. The CDR3 reads CASAYVGLAANEQFF. The CDR3 bases are TGCGCCAGCGCTTATGTGGGACTAGCGGCAAATGAGCAGTTCTTC.

The V and J genes are TRBV19 and TRBJ2-7, with D tentatively TRBD2 (5 bases). Germline V gene data show CDR1 as LNHDA and CDR2 as SQIVND (reference sequence). This CDR3 has 15 residues. The V and J ends lost 5 bases and 2 bases respectively, with 16 bases between them. The CDR3 DNA reads as TGTGCCAGTAGTCGCGGGTCCCTAACCCCCTACGAGCAGTACTTC. It translates to CASSRGSLTPYEQYF.

This clone came up once. The gene calls are TRBV29-1 and TRBJ2-7, with TRBD1 matching over 9 bases. CDR1 is SQVTM, CDR2 ANQGSEA, per germline. The CDR3 sequence is 16 residues long. After removal of 1 base from V and 0 bases from J, the junction contained 7 bases not matched to a gene. CDR3 sequence (DNA): TGCAGCGTTGAAGGATGGGGGGACAGGGACTCCTACGAGCAGTACTTC. Its protein product is CSVEGWGDRDSYEQYF.

Only one count was recorded for this clone. V and J are TRBV5-8 and TRBJ2-7, with 9 bases identical to TRBD1. CDR1 is SGHTS and CDR2 is YDEGEE in the germline V gene. After removal of 4 bases from V and 6 bases from J, the junction contained 11 bases not matched to a gene. This CDR3 region has 15 residues. For the CDR3, the DNA is TGTGCCAGCAGCGATCCTGGGACAGGGTGGTTCGAGCAGTACTTC. Amino acid sequence: CASSDPGTGWFEQYF.

The J gene is TRBJ2-7, the V gene TRBV30, with 14 bases matching TRBD2. Trimming at V came to 5 bases and at J to 5 bases, leaving 14 bases not matched to a gene. Germline CDR1 GTSNPN, CDR2 SVGIG (reference sequence). CDR3 length: 17 residues. The CDR3 DNA follows: TGTGCCTGGGACGCCCACCGGACTAGCGGGGGGACCCACGAGCAGTACTTC. Its protein product is CAWDAHRTSGGTHEQYF.

The chain has TRBV28 and TRBJ2-3; 15 bases agree with TRBD2. The V and J ends lost 7 bases and 5 bases, in that order; junction bases with no gene match: 16. The CDR3 length is 19 residues. Germline CDR1 reads MDHEN; CDR2 reads SYDVKM. CDR3 region: CASNTIMGLAGGEVDTQYF. For the CDR3, the DNA is TGTGCCAGCAACACGATCATGGGACTAGCGGGGGGTGAGGTAGATACGCAGTATTTT.

This chain links TRBV4-1 with TRBJ1-1, with 7 bases matching TRBD1. CDR1 and CDR2 (germline): MGHRA, YSYEKL. The V segment lost 4 bases and the J segment 5 bases; nucleotides outside the gene matches: 10. The CDR3 runs 15 residues. CDR3: CASSPLEGAKTEAFF. The CDR3 DNA reads TGCGCCAGCAGCCCCCTGGAGGGGGCGAAGACTGAAGCTTTCTTT.